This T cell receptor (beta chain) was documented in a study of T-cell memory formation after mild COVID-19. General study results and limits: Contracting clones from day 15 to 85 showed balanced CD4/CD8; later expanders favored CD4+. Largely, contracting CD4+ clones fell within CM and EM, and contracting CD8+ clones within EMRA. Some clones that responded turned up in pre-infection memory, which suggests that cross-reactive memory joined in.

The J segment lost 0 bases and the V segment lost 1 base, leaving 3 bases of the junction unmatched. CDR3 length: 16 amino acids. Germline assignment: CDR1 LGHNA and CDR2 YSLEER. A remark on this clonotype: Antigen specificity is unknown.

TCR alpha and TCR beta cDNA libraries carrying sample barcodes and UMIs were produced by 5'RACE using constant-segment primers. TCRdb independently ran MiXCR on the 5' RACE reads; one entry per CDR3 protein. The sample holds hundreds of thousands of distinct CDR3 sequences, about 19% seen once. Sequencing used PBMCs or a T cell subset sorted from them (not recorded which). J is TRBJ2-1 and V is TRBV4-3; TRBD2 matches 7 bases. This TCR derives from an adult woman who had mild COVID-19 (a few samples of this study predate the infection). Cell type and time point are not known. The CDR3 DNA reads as TGCGCCAGCAGCCAAGTCCCGGGGGGCTCCTACAATGAGCAGTTCTTC. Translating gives CASSQVPGGSYNEQFF.